The 24 T cell receptor beta chains in this list originate from one sample, sequenced in a study of blood T cell repertoires in COVID-19. TCRdb's copy holds only in-frame clones and misses some; the assay was immunoSEQ multiplex PCR. The sample includes 400,000 to 500,000 clones, about 88% of them seen just once. The specimen was PBMCs or T cells enriched from blood (not recorded which). The receptor set was obtained from a woman younger than 30 who had been exposed to COVID-19.

The chain carries TRBV27 and TRBJ2-1, with 8 bases matching TRBD2. The V gene end was trimmed by 3 bases and the J gene end by 4 bases; junction bases not matched to a gene: 2. CDR1 and CDR2 (germline): MNHEY, SMNVEV (reference sequence). CDR3 length equals 14 residues. The CDR3 DNA reads as TGTGCCAGCAGTTTGAGCGGGAGATACAATGAGCAGTTCTTC. This sequence encodes CASSLSGRYNEQFF.

The V gene is TRBV24-1, the J gene TRBJ1-5; 10 nucleotides align to TRBD1. J lost 2 bases, V lost 3 bases, and 9 bases had no gene match. Germline lookup yields CDR1 KGHDR and CDR2 SFDVKD. This CDR3 is built from 18 residues. CDR3 in amino acids: CATSDALTGGAGNQPQHF. The DNA of the CDR3 is TGTGCCACCAGTGATGCTCTGACAGGGGGCGCGGGCAATCAGCCCCAGCATTTT.

This chain links TRBV24-1 with TRBJ1-2, with TRBD1 matching 7 bases. Germline CDR1 and CDR2: KGHDR and SFDVKD. The CDR3 covers 12 residues. Unmatched junction bases numbered 3, after V lost 9 bases and J lost 3 bases. The CDR3 sequence: CATGDRDYGYTF. CDR3 coding DNA: TGTGCCACCGGCGACAGGGACTATGGCTACACCTTC.

The sample holds one count of this clone. The junction differs from germline at one of its ends, possibly a read error. CDR3 in DNA: TGTGCTAGCAGCTTGGGGCCGCCCGAGACCCAGTACTTC. It is translated as CASSLGPPETQYF. The chain couples TRBV7-7 to TRBJ2-5; a weak D match, TRBD1 (5 bases). The CDR3 runs to 13 residues. The germline V gene encodes CDR1 SSHAT and CDR2 FNYEAQ (reference sequence).

The chain uses TRBV28 and TRBJ1-2; 7 nucleotides match TRBD1. After removal of 5 bases from V and 4 bases from J, the junction contained 13 bases not matched to a gene. Germline V gene sequence: CDR1 MDHEN, CDR2 SYDVKM. This CDR3 is 16 amino acids long. The chain's CDR3 is CASSSSAGGSPYGYTF. CDR3 nucleotides: TGTGCCAGCAGTAGCTCCGCAGGGGGATCGCCCTATGGCTACACCTTC.

V gene TRBV6-2 or TRBV6-3 combines with J gene TRBJ2-1; TRBD1 aligns across 7 bases. With 2 bases clipped from V and 2 bases from J, the junction kept 6 bases outside the gene matches. Germline V gene data show CDR1 as MNHEY and CDR2 as SVGEGT. This CDR3 spans 16 amino acids. The CDR3 nucleotides are TGTGCCAGCAGTTACAGGGGGACAGAGCCCTACAATGAGCAGTTCTTC. Translated, it gives CASSYRGTEPYNEQFF.

J is TRBJ2-1 and V is TRBV6-5, with TRBD1 as a possible D gene (6 bases). Trimming stripped 10 bases from V and 5 bases from J, with 18 bases between. The germline V gene has CDR1 MNHEY and CDR2 SVGAGI. The CDR3 runs 14 residues. The CDR3 region has the DNA TGTGCCATTCAAGTCCGGGACATTAACAATGAGCAGTTCTTC. This codes for CAIQVRDINNEQFF.

This chain uses TRBV2 with TRBJ2-1, with 12 bases identical to TRBD2. J was trimmed by 0 bases and V by 7 bases; bases with no gene match: 7. Germline CDR1 is SNHLY and CDR2 is FYNNEI. The CDR3 is made up of 17 amino acids. CDR3 sequence (DNA): TGTGCCAGCAATCATAGACTAGCGGGGGCCTCCTACAATGAGCAGTTCTTC. Its translation: CASNHRLAGASYNEQFF.

The gene calls are TRBV5-4 and TRBJ1-1; D is ambiguous. Deletions cut 4 bases from V and 2 bases from J, with 18 bases between. The germline gives CDR1 SGHNT, CDR2 YYREEE (reference sequence). CDR3 length equals 16 residues. CDR3 sequence: CASSRSVDSSNTEAFF. The CDR3 nucleotides are TGTGCCAGCAGCAGATCCGTGGACTCCTCAAACACTGAAGCTTTCTTT. The variable domain in full, completed from reference TRBV5-4 and TRBJ1-1, reads ETGVTQSPTHLIKTRGQQVTLRCSSQSGHNTVSWYQQALGQGPQFIFQYYREEENGRGNFPPRFSGLQFPNYSSELNVNALELDDSALYLCASSRSVDSSNTEAFFGQGTRLTVV.

The chain employs TRBV11-2 and TRBJ2-7, with TRBD2 matching 10 bases. The CDR3 runs 15 residues. Losses at the gene ends were 5 bases for V and 4 bases for J; bases not matched to a gene: 8. In germline, CDR1 is SGHAT, CDR2 FQNNGV. CDR3 amino acids: CASSAPGLAPYEQYF. CDR3 coding DNA: TGTGCCAGCAGCGCCCCGGGACTAGCGCCGTACGAGCAGTACTTC.

The rearrangement links TRBV6-1 to TRBJ2-3; the match to TRBD2 covers 9 bases. The trim removed 2 bases at V and 3 bases at J, leaving 12 bases unmatched. CDR1 is MNHNS, CDR2 SASEGT, per germline. The CDR3 is 18 residues long. CDR3 region: CASSEPETSGRLTDTQYF. The CDR3 DNA sequence: TGTGCCAGCAGTGAACCCGAAACCAGCGGGAGGTTAACAGATACGCAGTATTTT.

The chain joins TRBV18 to TRBJ2-7; a possible D gene is TRBD1 (5 bases). Germline V gives CDR1 KGHSH, CDR2 LQKENI. CDR3 length: 20 residues. Trimming took 3 bases from V and 1 from J, leaving 28 bases between them. The CDR3 DNA follows: TGTGCCAGCTCACCGAGACTCGATCCAGGGTATATTGGCCGATCCTACGAGCAGTACTTC. As protein: CASSPRLDPGYIGRSYEQYF.

The CDR3 reads CASSQAEGARGNTIYF. CDR3 DNA sequence: TGTGCCAGCAGCCAAGCAGAGGGGGCGCGGGGAAACACCATATATTTT. The chain joins TRBV14 to TRBJ1-3; 7 bases line up with TRBD1. Unmatched junction bases numbered 7, after V lost 1 base and J lost 4 bases. The CDR3 spans 16 residues. The germline gives CDR1 SGHDN, CDR2 FVKESK.

The J gene is TRBJ2-5, the V gene TRBV20-1, with a possible D match to TRBD2 (6 bases). Germline V CDR1 and CDR2: DFQATT, SNEGSKA (reference sequence). Trimming removed 3 bases at V and 5 bases at J, with 16 bases between. The CDR3 consists of 14 residues. The CDR3 DNA is TGCAGTGCTAGTATGGTGGCGGGGTTGGAGACCCAGTACTTC. Its protein product is CSASMVAGLETQYF.

The chain uses TRBV9 and TRBJ2-2, with unresolved D. From germline, CDR1 is SGDLS and CDR2 YYNGEE. Trimming removed 7 bases at V and 1 base at J, with 8 bases between. The CDR3 runs 13 residues. The CDR3, as DNA: TGTGCCAGCGCGGCTGAGAACACCGGGGAGCTGTTTTTT. This encodes CASAAENTGELFF.

The chain carries TRBV6-5 and TRBJ1-3; no firm D call. Germline V gene lookup returns CDR1 MNHEY and CDR2 SVGAGI. The CDR3 has 15 residues. V gave up 6 bases and J gave up 0 bases, with 12 bases separating them. CDR3: CASRPEPISGNTIYF. The CDR3 nucleotides read TGTGCCAGCAGACCAGAACCAATCTCTGGAAACACCATATATTTT.

The J gene is TRBJ2-3, the V gene TRBV24-1; 7 positions agree with TRBD2. The CDR3 consists of 16 residues. The V gene end was trimmed by 9 bases and the J gene end by 6 bases; junction bases not matched to a gene: 17. Germline lookup yields CDR1 KGHDR and CDR2 SFDVKD. Here the CDR3 DNA reads TGTGCCACCTCGCGAGGACGGGAGGCGACAAAGGATACGCAGTATTTT. Protein product: CATSRGREATKDTQYF.

The chain employs TRBV28 and TRBJ2-3, with 9 nucleotides matching TRBD2. The CDR3 runs to 15 residues. Germline CDR1 MDHEN, CDR2 SYDVKM. With 6 bases clipped from V and 7 bases from J, the junction kept 11 bases outside the gene matches. CDR3 coding DNA: TGTGCCAGCAGCCCTACCAGCGGGGGGCTTTATACGCAGTATTTT. This encodes CASSPTSGGLYTQYF. Full variable domain (missing parts from reference TRBV28 and TRBJ2-3): DVKVTQSSRYLVKRTGEKVFLECVQDMDHENMFWYRQDPGLGLRLIYFSYDVKMKEKGDIPEGYSVSREKKERFSLILESASTNQTSMYLCASSPTSGGLYTQYFGPGTRLTVL.

The chain joins TRBV5-1 to TRBJ2-3; TRBD1 aligns across 7 bases. Germline CDR1 SGHRS, CDR2 YFSETQ. V was pared by 4 bases and J by 4 bases, with 9 bases of the junction left unmatched. CDR3 size: 15 residues. Written as DNA, the CDR3 is TGCGCCAGCAGCACAACAGGGGAAGGGGCAGATACGCAGTATTTT. It translates to CASSTTGEGADTQYF.

V and J are TRBV6-5 and TRBJ2-1; D is undetermined. The length of the CDR3 is 11 residues. The V gene's germline CDR1 is MNHEY and CDR2 SVGAGI. With 1 base removed from V and 9 bases from J, the gap between germline ends came to 4 bases. The CDR3 sequence is CASSYFSEQFF. DNA for the CDR3: TGTGCCAGCAGTTACTTCAGTGAGCAGTTCTTC.

This chain joins TRBV29-1 and TRBJ2-7; D possibly corresponds to TRBD1 (6 bases). Germline CDR1 is SQVTM and CDR2 is ANQGSEA. The V and J ends lost 6 bases and 6 bases respectively, with 24 bases between them. This CDR3 is 15 amino acids long. This CDR3 reads CSVSSGTGSSLEQYF. The CDR3 nucleotides read TGCAGCGTCAGTTCCGGAACAGGGTCCTCCCTCGAGCAGTACTTC.

Notes on this clone: Other DNA sequences in this sample translate to the same CDR3. V usage is TRBV28 and J usage is TRBJ2-7, with 10 positions matching TRBD1. V was clipped by 3 bases and J by 2 bases; unmatched bases: 4. Looked up from germline, CDR1 is MDHEN and CDR2 is SYDVKM. This CDR3 is 15 amino acids long. CDR3 DNA sequence: TGTGCCAGCAGTTTCCCTGGGACAGGGGCCTACGAGCAGTACTTC. Encoded protein: CASSFPGTGAYEQYF.

This rearrangement joins TRBV5-1 to TRBJ2-2; 7 bases fit TRBD2. Germline CDR1 reads SGHRS; CDR2 reads YFSETQ. The CDR3 loop spans 15 amino acids. The V gene end was trimmed by 4 bases and the J gene end by 5 bases; junction bases not matched to a gene: 8. The DNA for the CDR3 is TGCGCCAGCAGCGAGGGAGGGCCAGGGACCGGGGAGCTGTTTTTT. Its translation: CASSEGGPGTGELFF.

The chain carries TRBV23-1 and TRBJ2-1, with 7 nucleotides matching TRBD2. TRBV23-1 falls under the ORF class, with uncertain function. CDR3 length: 16 amino acids. V lost 5 bases, J lost 4 bases, and 11 bases stayed unmatched. CDR3 in amino acids: CASSGSGTPSYNEQFF. The CDR3 DNA follows: TGCGCCAGCAGTGGGAGCGGGACTCCATCTTACAATGAGCAGTTCTTC.